This paragraph reports one T cell receptor (beta chain). In the original workflow: For nucleated cells, counts were estimated from reference gene primer amplification. The protocol was immunoSEQ multiplex PCR, while the TCRdb copy is restricted to in-frame clones and leaves out a portion. Clone size and V and J calls were adopted from that table, with D and trimming inferred from the DNA. The sample has approximately 100,000 clones, 60% to 85% seen once. J lost 2 bases, V lost 5 bases, and 9 bases had no gene match. The CDR3 sequence is 17 residues long. Germline V gives CDR1 SEHNR, CDR2 FQNEAQ (reference sequence). The source of the sample is a study of blood T cell repertoires in COVID-19. About the study: Samples taken during acute and convalescent COVID-19 were collected in the United States, Italy and Spain. PBMCs, B-cell-depleted T cells, or T cells provided the cDNA or gDNA that made up the material.

Sequenced input: peripheral blood. The chain uses TRBV7-9 and TRBJ2-3; 11 bases match TRBD1. This clonotype was obtained from a human donor in a cohort sampled during active or convalescent COVID-19. CDR3 residues: CASSEQGQGETTDTQYF. Here the CDR3 DNA reads TGTGCCAGCAGCGAACAGGGACAGGGGGAGACCACAGATACGCAGTATTTT. The full variable domain, its missing parts supplied by reference TRBV7-9 and TRBJ2-3, is DTGVSQNPRHKITKRGQNVTFRCDPISEHNRLYWYRQTLGQGPEFLTYFQNEAQLEKSRLLSDRFSAERPKGSFSTLEIQRTEQGDSAMYLCASSEQGQGETTDTQYFGPGTRLTVL.